One and the same sample provided the 19 T cell receptor beta chains below, sequenced in a study of beta chain features in type 1 diabetes. The investigators reverse transcribed all of the isolated RNA, so they sequenced expressed TCRB transcripts. The protocol was immunoSEQ multiplex PCR, while the TCRdb copy is restricted to in-frame clones and leaves out a portion. The sample holds hundreds of thousands of clones, 10% to 15% seen once. The specimen sequenced was naive CD4+ T cells from blood. These TCRs come from a man between 18 and 35 years old in good health.

This clone was counted only a few times. The chain recombines TRBV7-9 with TRBJ2-7; possibly TRBD2 for D (5 bases). Trimming removed 0 bases from V and 3 bases from J, with 12 bases in between. This CDR3 is 15 amino acids long. CDR1 SEHNR and CDR2 FQNEAQ come from the germline V gene (reference sequence). The CDR3 nucleotides are TGTGCCAGCAGCTTAGCGCGGGTCGGGGACTACGAGCAGTACTTC. It specifies CASSLARVGDYEQYF. Supplemented by reference TRBV7-9 and TRBJ2-7, the full variable domain reads DTGVSQNPRHKITKRGQNVTFRCDPISEHNRLYWYRQTLGQGPEFLTYFQNEAQLEKSRLLSDRFSAERPKGSFSTLEIQRTEQGDSAMYLCASSLARVGDYEQYFGPGTRLTVT.

This clone was observed a handful of times. The rearrangement links TRBV4-3 to TRBJ2-5, with 7 bases that match TRBD2. Looked up from germline, CDR1 is LGHNA and CDR2 is YSLEER. CDR3 length: 13 amino acids. The junction had 2 bases not matched to a gene; V was cut back by 2 bases and J by 5 bases. CDR3 region: CASSQMGGETQYF. The CDR3 DNA is TGCGCCAGCAGCCAAATGGGGGGGGAGACCCAGTACTTC.

This chain joins TRBV4-1 and TRBJ2-1, with 10 bases aligning to TRBD2. V shed 6 bases and J 2 bases; nucleotides not matched to a gene: 10. This CDR3 region has 17 residues. The germline CDR1 and CDR2 sequences are MGHRA and YSYEKL. The CDR3 here is CASRALLAGVTYNEQFF. CDR3 sequence (DNA): TGCGCCAGCAGGGCCCTTCTAGCGGGAGTGACCTACAATGAGCAGTTCTTC.

This clone was seen a few times. The V and J genes are TRBV9 and TRBJ2-6; 7 nucleotides align to TRBD1. The CDR3 runs 18 residues. V lost 1 base, J lost 0 bases, and 7 bases stayed unmatched. CDR1 and CDR2 from the germline V gene are SGDLS and YYNGEE. CDR3 in amino acids: CASSVFGTDISGANVLTF. The CDR3, as DNA: TGTGCCAGCAGCGTATTTGGGACAGATATCTCTGGGGCCAACGTCCTGACTTTC.

This clone was recorded a few times. The gene calls are TRBV29-1 and TRBJ2-7; 12 positions match TRBD1. Looked up from germline, CDR1 is SQVTM and CDR2 is ANQGSEA. The CDR3 spans 14 residues. The J segment lost 6 bases and the V segment lost 7 bases, leaving 10 bases of the junction unmatched. CDR3 sequence (DNA): TGCAGCGCCATAAAGGGACAGGGGGCCTCCGAGCAGTACTTC. Amino acid sequence: CSAIKGQGASEQYF.

Here the CDR3 reads CAWRASGTVSFF. The CDR3 nucleotides read TGTGCCTGGAGGGCTTCCGGGACAGTCTCTTTCTTT. J is TRBJ1-1 and V is TRBV30, with 7 positions matching TRBD1. Germline V lookup: CDR1 GTSNPN, CDR2 SVGIG (reference sequence). The CDR3 runs to 12 residues. V trimming: 3 bases; J trimming: 12 bases; junction bases outside the gene matches: 10.

The chain is built from TRBV6-5 and TRBJ1-5; D not certain. V lost 0 bases and J lost 0, with 9 bases in between. CDR1 and CDR2 (germline): MNHEY, SVGAGI. The CDR3 runs 16 residues. DNA for the CDR3: TGTGCCAGCAGTTACTCCCCCCCGTATAGCAATCAGCCCCAGCATTTT. This gives the protein CASSYSPPYSNQPQHF.

The chain recombines TRBV7-2 with TRBJ2-1, with D perhaps matching TRBD1 (6 bases). The CDR3 runs 16 residues. V gave up 5 bases and J gave up 1 base, with 15 bases separating them. Germline CDR1 is SGHTA and CDR2 is FQGNSA. The CDR3 is CASSLRQASSYNEQFF. The DNA for the CDR3 is TGTGCCAGCAGCCTGAGACAGGCCTCTTCCTACAATGAGCAGTTCTTC. Full variable domain (missing parts from reference TRBV7-2 and TRBJ2-1): GAGVSQSPSNKVTEKGKDVELRCDPISGHTALYWYRQSLGQGLEFLIYFQGNSAPDKSGLPSDRFSAERTGGSVSTLTIQRTQQEDSAVYLCASSLRQASSYNEQFFGPGTRLTVL.

This clone came up a few times. This chain uses TRBV30 with TRBJ2-3, with a tentative D call TRBD2 (5 bases). Germline V gene lookup returns CDR1 GTSNPN and CDR2 SVGIG (reference sequence). The CDR3 extends over 13 amino acids. V was pared by 2 bases and J by 2 bases, with 8 bases between. This CDR3 is CAWSRGNTDTQYF. The CDR3 region has the DNA TGTGCCTGGAGTCGGGGAAACACAGATACGCAGTATTTT.

This sequence joins TRBV18 and TRBJ1-1; D is unclear. V shed 4 bases and J shed 6 bases, with 15 bases lying between them. The CDR3 is made up of 14 amino acids. Germline CDR1 reads KGHSH; CDR2 reads LQKENI. This CDR3 is CASSRSIGNAEAFF. In DNA, the CDR3 is TGTGCCAGCTCACGGTCCATTGGCAATGCTGAAGCTTTCTTT.

This chain links TRBV27 with TRBJ2-3, with 16 positions matching TRBD2. This CDR3 has 18 residues. V lost 4 bases to trimming and J lost 7 bases; unmatched junction nucleotides: 11. Germline values: CDR1 MNHEY, CDR2 SMNVEV (reference sequence). The CDR3: CASSSGPGLAGGRNTQYF. The CDR3 DNA reads as TGTGCCAGCAGTTCAGGGCCGGGACTAGCGGGAGGGCGAAATACGCAGTATTTT.

The chain couples TRBV28 to TRBJ2-7, with 9 bases aligning to TRBD1. The V segment lost 8 bases and the J segment 2 bases; nucleotides outside the gene matches: 7. Germline values: CDR1 MDHEN, CDR2 SYDVKM. The CDR3 runs 14 residues. CDR3 in DNA: TGTGCCAGCGGACGACAGGGGGAGACCTACGAGCAGTACTTC. It encodes CASGRQGETYEQYF.

In its sample, this clone was seen a few times. The rearrangement uses TRBV30 and TRBJ2-3, with 8 bases fitting TRBD1. Trimming cost V 3 bases and J 2 bases; bases outside gene matches: 4. The CDR3 length is 14 residues. Germline CDR1 and CDR2: GTSNPN and SVGIG (reference sequence). The CDR3 spells CAWRMGQVTDTQYF. In DNA, the CDR3 is TGTGCCTGGAGGATGGGACAGGTCACAGATACGCAGTATTTT.

The chain couples TRBV19 to TRBJ2-7; 7 nucleotides agree with TRBD1. The length of the CDR3 is 12 residues. Germline CDR1 LNHDA, CDR2 SQIVND (reference sequence). The trim removed 6 bases at V and 6 bases at J, leaving 5 bases unmatched. The DNA for the CDR3 is TGTGCCAGTAGCGACAGGGACGGCGAGCAGTACTTC. Its translation is CASSDRDGEQYF.

The chain is built from TRBV6-6 and TRBJ1-5; no reliable D call. The V gene lost 5 bases and the J gene lost 0 bases, with 8 bases spanning the gap. The CDR3 contains 14 residues. CDR1 and CDR2 from the germline V gene are MNHNY and SVGAGI (reference sequence). CDR3 bases: TGTGCCAGCAGTATTACAGATAGCAATCAGCCCCAGCATTTT. Translation gives CASSITDSNQPQHF.

The chain has TRBV7-9 and TRBJ1-5; the match to TRBD1 covers 7 bases. The length of the CDR3 is 14 residues. V was clipped by 5 bases and J by 10 bases; unmatched bases: 11. Germline CDR1 is SEHNR and CDR2 is FQNEAQ (reference sequence). For the CDR3, the DNA is TGTGCCAGCAGCGCCGGGACAGACATACCTCCCCAGCATTTT. It encodes CASSAGTDIPPQHF.

The CDR3 reads CASRSTGQDYEQYF. The CDR3 DNA follows: TGTGCCAGCAGATCCACGGGACAGGACTACGAGCAGTACTTC. The rearrangement links TRBV2 to TRBJ2-7; 8 nucleotides agree with TRBD1. The CDR3 extends over 14 amino acids. The germline V gene encodes CDR1 SNHLY and CDR2 FYNNEI. Trimming cost V 6 bases and J 3 bases; bases outside gene matches: 7.

The chain employs TRBV7-7 and TRBJ1-1; tentative D call: TRBD1 (6 bases). Germline V gives CDR1 SSHAT, CDR2 FNYEAQ (reference sequence). The CDR3 loop spans 14 amino acids. CDR3 nucleotides: TGTGCTATACAGGGTGTACCCAGGAACACTGAAGCTTTCTTT. Protein product: CAIQGVPRNTEAFF.

The rearrangement links TRBV7-8 to TRBJ1-2; D may be TRBD1 (6 bases). With 6 bases removed from V and 2 bases from J, the gap between germline ends came to 13 bases. Germline V gene sequence: CDR1 SGHVS, CDR2 FQNEAQ. CDR3 length: 14 amino acids. The CDR3 DNA reads as TGTGCCAGCAGAGAAAGGGGGGGGAACTATGGCTACACCTTC. Translation: CASRERGGNYGYTF.